This paragraph reports one TCR beta chain. Per the germline V gene, CDR1 is SGHRS and CDR2 is YFSETQ. V trimming: 8 bases; J trimming: 8 bases; junction bases outside the gene matches: 15. The CDR3 is 17 amino acids. This sample is drawn from a study of T cell responses to AZD1222 COVID-19 vaccine. The method was immunoSEQ multiplex PCR; TCRdb's version includes in-frame clones alone and lacks a portion of them. This sample has some 150,000 clones, with approximately 89% found just once. The clonotype comes from an adult who received the AZD1222 COVID-19 vaccine. The specimen comprised peripheral blood, sampled 28 days after the second AZD1222 dose. V and J are TRBV5-1 and TRBJ2-1, with 14 bases identical to TRBD2. CDR3 residues: CASVRGLAGVPGDEQFF. The DNA for the CDR3 is TGCGCCAGTGTGAGGGGACTAGCGGGAGTCCCGGGCGATGAGCAGTTCTTC.